This T cell receptor beta chain was captured by sequencing in a study of control samples from healthy donors and cancer patients (dated by TCRdb to 2020 to 2022). Concerning this clone: Its antigen target is currently unknown. Base-call qualities are not available, and no considerably larger clone is one nucleotide away.

Library construction relied on the immunoSEQ multiplex PCR assay. TCRdb holds this immuneACCESS table with in-frame rearrangements only. Some clones are missing; in checked studies, unresolved V genes explain under half, and the rest has no known cause. The sample contains roughly 130,000 clones, 75% to 95% of them found a single time. Around 2.5% of the sample goes to the ten largest clones. The material sequenced was blood. This clonotype originated in a man between 18 and 29 years old in good health.

The DNA sequence is as follows: TGTGCCAGCAGTTTGGGGGCAGGAACCACCGGGGAGCTGTTTTTT. Translation gives CASSLGAGTTGELFF. The chain is encoded by TRBV27 joined to TRBJ2-2; a weak D assignment points to TRBD1 (6 bases agree). V is pared back by 3 bases and J by 4 bases, with 12 bases lying between the germline termini. There are 15 amino acids in the CDR3, from cysteine to phenylalanine inclusive. This entry keeps only the CDR3 DNA: 45 bases, framed from base 1. Based on the germline V gene (reference sequence), the CDR1 and CDR2 sequences are MNHEY and SMNVEV.